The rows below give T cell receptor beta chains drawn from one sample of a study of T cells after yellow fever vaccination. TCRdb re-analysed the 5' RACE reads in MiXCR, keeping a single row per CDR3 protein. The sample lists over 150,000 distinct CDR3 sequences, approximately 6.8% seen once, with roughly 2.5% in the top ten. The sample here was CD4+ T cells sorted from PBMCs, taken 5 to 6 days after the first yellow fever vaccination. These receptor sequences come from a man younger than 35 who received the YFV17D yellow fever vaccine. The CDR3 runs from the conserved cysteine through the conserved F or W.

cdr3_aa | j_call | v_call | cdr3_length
CASSFRLSGTGELFF | TRBJ2-2 | TRBV12-3/TRBV12-4 | 15
CASSSDGPSGGYTF | TRBJ1-2 | TRBV7-3 | 14
CASSQPRDRTDTQYF | TRBJ2-3 | TRBV4-1 | 15
CASSPRDSGGYTF | TRBJ1-2 | TRBV7-2 | 13
CASSLFTARALPNEQFF | TRBJ2-1 | TRBV7-2 | 17
CASSLLGGGTGELFF | TRBJ2-2 | TRBV11-2 | 15
CSARVGTSGPGEQFF | TRBJ2-1 | TRBV20-1 | 15
CATSSGTGGTYEQYF | TRBJ2-7 | TRBV15 | 15
CASSEGPGAVETQYF | TRBJ2-5 | TRBV25-1 | 15
CASSQGGAEATYNEQFF | TRBJ2-1 | TRBV4-1 | 17
CASSSKPTGPYTF | TRBJ1-2 | TRBV11-2 | 13
CSARPDSQQDTQYF | TRBJ2-3 | TRBV20-1 | 14
CASSRGVAGWDTQYF | TRBJ2-3 | TRBV7-2 | 15
CASSSGGGRETQYF | TRBJ2-5 | TRBV7-2 | 14
CASSERPPRAYEQFF | TRBJ2-1 | TRBV6-2/TRBV6-3 | 15
CASSPAGGGQPQHF | TRBJ1-5 | TRBV28 | 14
CASRWTTGSGPETQYF | TRBJ2-5 | TRBV5-1 | 16
CATSASGEGQPQHF | TRBJ1-5 | TRBV24-1 | 14
CATSRGAGPYEQYF | TRBJ2-7 | TRBV15 | 14
CASSLRLADDNEQFF | TRBJ2-1 | TRBV5-1 | 15
CASSHPSGGRSYNEQFF | TRBJ2-1 | TRBV5-6 | 17
CASSSGGFDYEQYF | TRBJ2-7 | TRBV7-6 | 14
CASSFERQVLYEQYF | TRBJ2-7 | TRBV5-1 | 15
CATSENGKTQYF | TRBJ2-5 | TRBV24-1 | 12
CASSSSSYYEQYF | TRBJ2-7 | TRBV3-1 | 13
CASSETDSPLHF | TRBJ1-6 | TRBV3-1 | 12
CASRSGDTQYF | TRBJ2-3 | TRBV6-5 | 11
CASRPRQGSAEQFF | TRBJ2-1 | TRBV27 | 14
CSVGGGNYGYTF | TRBJ1-2 | TRBV29-1 | 12
CASSPGTGWDTGELFF | TRBJ2-2 | TRBV12-3/TRBV12-4 | 16
CSASLGRNTDTQYF | TRBJ2-3 | TRBV20-1 | 14
CAIGPGPFQETQYF | TRBJ2-5 | TRBV28 | 14
CASSLAEAAHSPDTQYF | TRBJ2-3 | TRBV7-9 | 17
CATSRPGTGSPLHF | TRBJ1-6 | TRBV15 | 14
CASAEGAPNTGELFF | TRBJ2-2 | TRBV19 | 15
CSARDQGASYEQYF | TRBJ2-7 | TRBV20-1 | 14
CASSFAETQYF | TRBJ2-5 | TRBV12-3/TRBV12-4 | 11
CSAQNTGSTNEKLFF | TRBJ1-4 | TRBV20-1 | 15
CASSSQQETQYF | TRBJ2-5 | TRBV11-2 | 12
CASRGVGGLYNEQFF | TRBJ2-1 | TRBV7-2 | 15
CASSFDGTGRGKLFF | TRBJ1-4 | TRBV27 | 15
CSAPDRATGQPQHF | TRBJ1-5 | TRBV20-1 | 14